Below are 8 T cell receptor beta chains sequenced from a single sample in a study of cytomegalovirus exposure and HLA in healthy donors (dated by TCRdb to about 2017). Libraries came from the immunoSEQ multiplex PCR assay. For the multiplex PCR, a mixture combining 60 forward primers for TCR Vbeta segments and 13 reverse primers for TCR Jbeta segments was used. TCRdb's version of the immuneACCESS table is confined to in-frame rearrangements and falls short of the full clone set. An unresolved V gene accounts for under half of the shortfall where checked; the remainder is of unknown origin. For this sample the table gives under 250,000 clones, of which roughly 84% were detected only once. The ten largest make up roughly 0.7% of the sample. Sequenced material: PBMCs. These receptors came from a boy between 2 and 10 years old in good health and CMV-seronegative.

This clone was seen a few times. The chain uses TRBV2 and TRBJ1-1, with D tentatively TRBD1 (5 bases). This CDR3 spans 10 amino acids. V shed 10 bases and J shed 8 bases, with 11 bases lying between them. CDR1 SNHLY and CDR2 FYNNEI come from the germline V gene. CDR3 bases: TGTGCCAAAGGGGTCGAGGAAGCTTTCTTT. Residues: CAKGVEEAFF. Full variable domain (remainder filled in from reference TRBV2 and TRBJ1-1): EPEVTQTPSHQVTQMGQEVILRCVPISNHLYFYWYRQILGQKVEFLVSFYNNEISEKSEIFDDQFSVERPDGSNFTLKIRSTKLEDSAMYFCAKGVEEAFFGQGTRLTVV.

V and J are TRBV6-1 and TRBJ1-1; TRBD1 is a possible D gene (5 bases). CDR1 and CDR2 (germline): MNHNS, SASEGT. Trimming stripped 1 base from V and 8 bases from J, with 11 bases between. The CDR3 is 13 residues long. Here the CDR3 DNA reads TGTGCCAGCAGTGAAGACAGGTTCATGGAAGCTTTCTTT. Amino acids: CASSEDRFMEAFF.

The chain employs TRBV11-2 and TRBJ1-3, with D possibly being TRBD1 (5 bases). CDR3 length equals 17 residues. CDR1 SGHAT and CDR2 FQNNGV come from the germline V gene. With 5 bases removed from V and 1 base from J, the gap between germline ends came to 18 bases. The CDR3: CASSHQILDSSGNTIYF. As DNA, the CDR3 is TGTGCCAGCAGCCATCAAATCTTAGACAGTTCTGGAAACACCATATATTTT.

About this clone itself: Other DNA sequences in this specimen translate into the identical CDR3. The chain couples TRBV5-1 to TRBJ1-6, with 10 bases identical to TRBD1. Germline CDR1 and CDR2: SGHRS and YFSETQ. Germline trimming cut 0 bases from V and 7 bases from J; bases unmatched to any gene: 1. This CDR3 region has 15 residues. Written as DNA, the CDR3 is TGCGCCAGCAGCTTGGGGACAGGGGGGAATTCACCCCTCCACTTT. Amino acid sequence: CASSLGTGGNSPLHF. Filled out from reference TRBV5-1 and TRBJ1-6, the complete variable domain reads KAGVTQTPRYLIKTRGQQVTLSCSPISGHRSVSWYQQTPGQGLQFLFEYFSETQRNKGNFPGRFSGRQFSNSRSEMNVSTLELGDSALYLCASSLGTGGNSPLHFGNGTRLTVT.

This clone was detected once. The V and J genes are TRBV6-1 and TRBJ1-3; no reliable D call. Germline lookup yields CDR1 MNHNS and CDR2 SASEGT. V lost 2 bases to trimming and J lost 0 bases, with 11 bases between them. The CDR3 has 16 amino acids. The CDR3 DNA sequence: TGTGCCAGCAGTGAATTTGAGTACCTCTCTGGAAACACCATATATTTT. It translates to CASSEFEYLSGNTIYF.

V usage is TRBV15 and J usage is TRBJ2-3, with D possibly being TRBD2 (6 bases). The V gene lost 0 bases and the J gene lost 3 bases, with 13 bases spanning the gap. The CDR3 totals 16 residues. Germline lookup yields CDR1 LNHNV and CDR2 YYDKDF (reference sequence). The DNA of the CDR3 is TGTGCCACCAGCAGAGATCTCGCGGGAATTACAGATACGCAGTATTTT. It yields the protein CATSRDLAGITDTQYF.

This clone came up once. J is TRBJ2-2 and V is TRBV9; D remains unclear. This CDR3 comprises 17 residues. The germline V gene has CDR1 SGDLS and CDR2 YYNGEE. The V gene lost 0 bases and the J gene lost 1 base, with 13 bases spanning the gap. CDR3 sequence: CASSVGLASVNTGELFF. The CDR3 DNA reads TGTGCCAGCAGCGTAGGACTCGCTTCGGTGAACACCGGGGAGCTGTTTTTT.

This chain connects TRBV27 to TRBJ2-7; 8 bases are shared with TRBD1. J was trimmed by 2 bases and V by 6 bases; bases with no gene match: 3. Germline CDR1 and CDR2: MNHEY and SMNVEV (reference sequence). This CDR3 contains 13 residues. CDR3 region: CASSPDRAYEQYF. CDR3 in DNA: TGTGCCAGCAGCCCGGACAGGGCCTACGAGCAGTACTTC.